A selection of T cell receptor beta chains follows, all from one sample in a study of blood T cells in healthy people across ages. TCRdb re-derived calls from the 5' RACE reads in MiXCR, one entry per CDR3 protein. The sample gives 1.2 million to 1.5 million distinct CDR3 sequences, roughly 59% of which show up once; approximately 7% is in the top ten. Input material: blood. These receptors all come from a young man in good health. The CDR3 runs from the conserved cysteine through the conserved F or W. The order of the fields is D gene, CDR3 length, clone size, V gene, J gene, CDR3 protein, CDR3 DNA. The D gene is left open where the match is weak. Some rows have no size entry. The others give once, few or many, or a class for an expanded clone.

NA,15,NA,TRBV12-3/TRBV12-4,TRBJ2-3,CASSWTAGEQDTQYF,TGTGCCAGCAGTTGGACCGCAGGGGAGCAAGATACGCAGTATTTT
NA,14,once,TRBV20-1,TRBJ2-5,CSASDGRLGETQYF,TGCAGTGCTAGTGACGGAAGGTTGGGGGAGACCCAGTACTTC
TRBD2,16,once,TRBV28,TRBJ2-5,CASRPPSGGSPGTQYF,TGTGCCAGCAGGCCCCCTAGCGGGGGATCCCCAGGGACCCAGTACTTC
NA,15,NA,TRBV2,TRBJ2-3,CASSELRLDTDTQYF,TGTGCCAGCAGTGAACTGCGGCTAGATACAGATACGCAGTATTTT
TRBD1,16,once,TRBV5-1,TRBJ2-7,CASMSGPGQGEDEQYF,TGCGCCAGCATGAGCGGTCCGGGACAGGGAGAGGACGAGCAGTACTTC
NA,13,NA,TRBV27,TRBJ1-1,CASSPRSGTEAFF,TGTGCCAGCAGTCCCAGGAGCGGGACTGAAGCTTTCTTT
TRBD2,16,NA,TRBV7-8,TRBJ2-1,CASRTPGLAGEAEQFF,TGTGCCAGCAGGACCCCGGGACTAGCGGGAGAGGCTGAGCAGTTCTTC
TRBD1,14,NA,TRBV29-1,TRBJ1-2,CSVEADRTGYGYTF,TGCAGCGTTGAAGCAGACAGGACAGGCTATGGCTACACCTTC
NA,12,NA,TRBV6-5,TRBJ1-2,CASRSRTYGYTF,TGTGCCAGCAGATCCCGGACCTATGGCTACACCTTC
TRBD2,15,NA,TRBV18,TRBJ2-1,CASSPRRGGSNEQFF,TGTGCCAGCTCACCGAGGCGGGGGGGATCCAATGAGCAGTTCTTC
NA,11,NA,TRBV21-1,TRBJ2-4,CASSANTFQYF,TGTGCCAGCAGCGCGAATACTTTCCAGTACTTC
NA,14,NA,TRBV12-3/TRBV12-4,TRBJ1-1,CASTIGGYRTEAFF,TGTGCCAGCACCATAGGGGGGTATCGCACTGAAGCTTTCTTT
NA,12,NA,TRBV29-1,TRBJ2-1,CSVLDINKEQFF,TGCAGCGTCTTGGACATAAACAAGGAGCAGTTCTTC
NA,13,NA,TRBV6-2/TRBV6-3,TRBJ2-1,CASSYSSTGEQFF,TGTGCCAGCAGTTACTCGAGTACAGGAGAGCAGTTCTTC
NA,15,NA,TRBV20-1,TRBJ2-1,CSARDEPLGTREQFF,TGCAGTGCTAGAGATGAGCCTTTGGGAACGCGTGAGCAGTTCTTC
NA,14,few,TRBV6-5,TRBJ2-7,CASSNSDGPYEQYF,TGTGCCAGCAGTAACTCGGACGGTCCCTACGAGCAGTACTTC
NA,14,NA,TRBV15,TRBJ2-1,CATSRGGDTDTQFF,TGTGCCACCAGCAGAGGTGGGGACACAGATACGCAGTTCTTC
TRBD1,14,NA,TRBV2,TRBJ1-4,CASSSQGSDEKPFF,TGTGCCAGCAGTTCACAGGGGTCGGATGAAAAACCGTTTTTT
NA,15,NA,TRBV6-5,TRBJ2-1,CASIPVAGSYNEQFF,TGTGCCAGCATCCCGGTGGCAGGCTCCTACAATGAGCAGTTCTTC
TRBD1,14,few,TRBV10-3,TRBJ2-1,CAILGQGTANEQFF,TGTGCCATACTCGGACAGGGGACGGCCAATGAGCAGTTCTTC
NA,14,NA,TRBV28,TRBJ2-7,CASSPSGRHYEQYF,TGTGCCAGCAGCCCATCGGGACGGCACTACGAGCAGTACTTC
NA,13,NA,TRBV29-1,TRBJ2-5,CSATVENQETQYF,TGCAGCGCCACTGTGGAGAACCAAGAGACCCAGTACTTC
NA,12,NA,TRBV9,TRBJ1-2,CTSSAGGYGYTF,TGTACCAGCAGCGCGGGAGGATATGGCTACACCTTC
NA,13,NA,TRBV20-1,TRBJ2-3,CSAGDTFTDTQYF,TGCAGTGCTGGGGACACCTTCACAGATACGCAGTATTTT
NA,13,few,TRBV20-1,TRBJ2-3,CSHTGRRTDTQYF,TGCAGTCATACCGGGAGACGCACAGATACGCAGTATTTT
TRBD1,13,NA,TRBV12-3/TRBV12-4,TRBJ2-1,CASSGDRANEQFF,TGTGCCAGCAGTGGGGACAGAGCAAATGAGCAGTTCTTC
TRBD2,17,NA,TRBV4-2,TRBJ2-4,CASSQVGSGRAKNIQYF,TGTGCCAGCAGCCAAGTGGGGAGCGGGAGAGCCAAAAACATTCAGTACTTC
TRBD2,17,NA,TRBV2,TRBJ2-1,CASSGEPSGSSYNEQFF,TGTGCCAGCAGTGGGGAGCCGAGCGGGAGCTCCTACAATGAGCAGTTCTTC
NA,14,NA,TRBV6-2/TRBV6-3,TRBJ2-2,CASSYSGLSGELFF,TGTGCCAGCAGTTACTCGGGGCTCAGCGGGGAGCTGTTTTTT
NA,13,NA,TRBV6-6,TRBJ2-1,CASRWPTYNEQFF,TGTGCCAGCAGGTGGCCAACATACAATGAGCAGTTCTTC
NA,16,NA,TRBV25-1,TRBJ2-3,CASSPQGRGRGDTQYF,TGTGCCAGCAGTCCCCAGGGGCGGGGTAGGGGAGATACGCAGTATTTT
NA,12,many,TRBV4-1,TRBJ2-1,CASSQTGDEQFF,TGTGCCAGCAGCCAAACAGGCGATGAGCAGTTCTTC
NA,14,NA,TRBV6-5,TRBJ1-1,CASRGRLGNTEAFF,TGTGCCAGCAGAGGACGTTTAGGGAACACTGAAGCTTTCTTT
TRBD2,15,NA,TRBV20-1,TRBJ2-1,CSARDMRGGYNEQFF,TGCAGTGCTAGAGATATGAGGGGAGGGTACAATGAGCAGTTCTTC
NA,14,NA,TRBV9,TRBJ2-5,CASSKPTVQETQYF,TGTGCCAGCAGCAAACCGACAGTTCAAGAGACCCAGTACTTC
TRBD2,17,NA,TRBV9,TRBJ2-1,CASSLTGRLARYNEQFF,TGTGCCAGCAGCCTTACAGGGCGACTAGCGCGTTACAATGAGCAGTTCTTC
NA,11,few,TRBV3-1,TRBJ2-5,CASSPGAGKYF,TGTGCCAGCAGCCCTGGGGCTGGAAAGTACTTC
NA,16,NA,TRBV12-3/TRBV12-4,TRBJ2-1,CASSLRDRVSYNEQFF,TGTGCCAGCAGTTTAAGGGATAGGGTTTCCTACAATGAGCAGTTCTTC
NA,15,few,TRBV7-2,TRBJ2-5,CASSLRRGNQETQYF,TGTGCCAGCAGCTTAAGGCGCGGAAACCAAGAGACCCAGTACTTC
NA,15,NA,TRBV4-3,TRBJ2-3,CASSQGRSSTDTQYF,TGCGCCAGCAGCCAAGGGAGGTCTAGCACAGATACGCAGTATTTT
TRBD1,15,NA,TRBV12-3/TRBV12-4,TRBJ1-1,CASTSRQGAYTETFF,TGTGCCAGCACCTCCAGACAGGGGGCTTACACTGAAACTTTCTTT
NA,15,few,TRBV6-1,TRBJ2-7,CASSIGGGHTYEQYF,TGTGCCAGCAGTATAGGGGGGGGACACACCTACGAGCAGTACTTC
NA,16,NA,TRBV7-2,TRBJ2-4,CASSLSTVLAKNIQYF,TGTGCCAGCAGCCTCTCGACGGTCCTAGCCAAAAACATTCAGTACTTC
NA,11,NA,TRBV25-1,TRBJ1-2,CASIEADHYTF,TGTGCCAGCATTGAAGCGGATCACTACACCTTC
TRBD1,15,NA,TRBV27,TRBJ1-5,CASSFGTGSNQPQHF,TGTGCCAGCAGCTTTGGGACAGGGAGCAATCAGCCCCAGCATTTT
TRBD1,16,few,TRBV9,TRBJ1-2,CASSVATRGTEGGYTF,TGTGCCAGCAGCGTAGCTACAAGAGGGACAGAGGGTGGCTACACCTTC
TRBD2,19,NA,TRBV20-1,TRBJ2-1,CSASLASGGLPSVYNEQFF,TGCAGTGCTAGTTTGGCTAGCGGGGGGCTCCCCTCCGTCTACAATGAGCAGTTCTTC
TRBD2,13,NA,TRBV2,TRBJ2-5,CAPRRGGQETQYF,TGTGCCCCCCGTCGCGGGGGGCAAGAGACCCAGTACTTC
NA,12,NA,TRBV29-1,TRBJ2-7,CSALGDLYEQYF,TGCAGCGCCCTGGGGGACCTCTACGAGCAGTACTTC
TRBD1,14,NA,TRBV2,TRBJ2-1,CASKSTGGHNEQFF,TGTGCCAGCAAGTCGACAGGGGGGCACAATGAGCAGTTCTTC
NA,15,NA,TRBV11-2,TRBJ1-1,CASSSPGGLETEAFF,TGTGCCAGTAGCTCCCCCGGGGGGTTGGAGACTGAAGCTTTCTTT